The clone carrying this TCR beta chain was recorded a few times. Its matching antigen is unknown. The data were obtained in a study of neurological immune-mediated disorders. Broader study findings: Patients with HTLV-1-associated myelopathy had the highest level of TCR clonal expansion, whereas patients with multiple sclerosis had the lowest level, falling beneath the level found in healthy controls.

Healthy controls comprised blood bank volunteers in Maryland, USA. PBMCs stored at -80 C, 2 million in total, were the source of the unsorted libraries. TCRdb ran MiXCR on the 5' RACE reads and lists one entry per CDR3 protein. The table shows over 65,000 distinct CDR3 sequences, with around 9.9% occurring only once. The CDR3 has 12 residues. V lost 6 bases and J lost 3, with 9 bases in between. Germline CDR1 is MDHEN and CDR2 is SYDVKM. The sequenced sample consisted of PBMCs. The J gene is TRBJ2-7, the V gene TRBV28, with a tentative D call TRBD2 (6 bases). The clonotype was recovered from a middle-aged man in good health. The CDR3 sequence: CASREGDYEQYF. Here the CDR3 DNA reads TGTGCCAGCAGGGAGGGCGACTACGAGCAGTACTTC.